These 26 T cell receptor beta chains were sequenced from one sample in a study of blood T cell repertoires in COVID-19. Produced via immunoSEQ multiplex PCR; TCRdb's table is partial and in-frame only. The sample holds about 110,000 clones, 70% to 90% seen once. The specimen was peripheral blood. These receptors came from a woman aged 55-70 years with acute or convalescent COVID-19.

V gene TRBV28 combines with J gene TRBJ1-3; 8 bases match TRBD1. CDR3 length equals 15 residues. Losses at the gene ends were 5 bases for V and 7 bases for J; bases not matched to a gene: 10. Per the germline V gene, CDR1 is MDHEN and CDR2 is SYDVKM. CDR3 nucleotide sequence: TGTGCCAGCAGTCGCCCGACAGGGGCAATGAACACCATATATTTT. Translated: CASSRPTGAMNTIYF.

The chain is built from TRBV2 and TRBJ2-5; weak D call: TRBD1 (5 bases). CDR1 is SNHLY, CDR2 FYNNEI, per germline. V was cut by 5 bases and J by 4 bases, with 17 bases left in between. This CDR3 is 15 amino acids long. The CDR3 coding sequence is TGTGCCAGCAGTACCAGGACACCCACGGGAGAGACCCAGTACTTC. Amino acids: CASSTRTPTGETQYF.

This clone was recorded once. CDR3 amino acids: CASSQGTNTGELFF. CDR3 DNA: TGTGCCAGCTCACAGGGGACGAACACCGGGGAGCTGTTTTTT. The chain is built from TRBV18 and TRBJ2-2, with D perhaps matching TRBD1 (5 bases). V was clipped by 4 bases and J by 0 bases, with 6 bases between them. The germline V gene has CDR1 KGHSH and CDR2 LQKENI. This CDR3 comprises 14 residues. Full variable domain (remainder filled in from reference TRBV18 and TRBJ2-2): NAGVMQNPRHLVRRRGQEARLRCSPMKGHSHVYWYRQLPEEGLKFMVYLQKENIIDESGMPKERFSAEFPKEGPSILRIQQVVRGDSAAYFCASSQGTNTGELFFGEGSRLTVL.

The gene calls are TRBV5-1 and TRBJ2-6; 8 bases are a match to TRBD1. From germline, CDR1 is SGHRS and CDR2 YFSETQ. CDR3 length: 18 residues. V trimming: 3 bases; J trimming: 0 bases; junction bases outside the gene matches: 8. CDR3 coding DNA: TGCGCCAGCAGCTCCCCCCAGGGGGCCCCCTCTGGGGCCAACGTCCTGACTTTC. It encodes CASSSPQGAPSGANVLTF.

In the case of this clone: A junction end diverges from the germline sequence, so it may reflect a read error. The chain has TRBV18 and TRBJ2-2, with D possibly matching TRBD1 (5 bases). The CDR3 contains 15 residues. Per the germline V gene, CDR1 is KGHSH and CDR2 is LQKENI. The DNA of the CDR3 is TGTGCCAGCTCGCCACAGACAGTTAACACCGGGGAGCTGTTTTTT. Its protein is CASSPQTVNTGELFF.

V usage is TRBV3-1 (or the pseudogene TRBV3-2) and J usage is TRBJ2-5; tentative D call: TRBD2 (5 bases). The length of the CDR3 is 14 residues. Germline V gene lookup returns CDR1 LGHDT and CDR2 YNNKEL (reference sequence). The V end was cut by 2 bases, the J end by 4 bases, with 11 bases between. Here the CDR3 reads CASSQTTGSETQYF. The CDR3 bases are TGTGCCAGCAGCCAAACGACGGGGTCAGAGACCCAGTACTTC.

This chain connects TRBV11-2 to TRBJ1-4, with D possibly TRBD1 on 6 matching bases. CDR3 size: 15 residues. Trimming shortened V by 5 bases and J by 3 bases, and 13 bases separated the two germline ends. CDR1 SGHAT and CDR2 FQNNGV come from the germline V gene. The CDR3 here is CASSPQGNSNEKLFF. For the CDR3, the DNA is TGTGCCAGCAGCCCACAGGGAAACTCTAATGAAAAACTGTTTTTT.

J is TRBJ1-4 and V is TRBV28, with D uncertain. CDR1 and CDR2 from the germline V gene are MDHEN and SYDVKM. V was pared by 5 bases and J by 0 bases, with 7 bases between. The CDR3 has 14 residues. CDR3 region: CASSLSATNEKLFF. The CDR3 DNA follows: TGTGCCAGCAGTCTGTCTGCAACTAATGAAAAACTGTTTTTT.

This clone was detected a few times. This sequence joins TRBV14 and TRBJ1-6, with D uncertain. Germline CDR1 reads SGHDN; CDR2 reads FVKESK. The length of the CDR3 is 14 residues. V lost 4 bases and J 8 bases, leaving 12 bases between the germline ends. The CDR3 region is CASSLDSSYSPLHF. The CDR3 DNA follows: TGTGCCAGCAGCCTAGACTCCTCCTATTCACCCCTCCACTTT.

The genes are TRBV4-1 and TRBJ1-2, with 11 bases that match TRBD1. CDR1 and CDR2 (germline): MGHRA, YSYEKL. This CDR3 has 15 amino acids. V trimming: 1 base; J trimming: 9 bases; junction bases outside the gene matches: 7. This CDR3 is CASSQVAGTGGSYTF. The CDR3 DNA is TGCGCCAGCAGCCAAGTGGCAGGGACAGGGGGAAGCTACACCTTC.

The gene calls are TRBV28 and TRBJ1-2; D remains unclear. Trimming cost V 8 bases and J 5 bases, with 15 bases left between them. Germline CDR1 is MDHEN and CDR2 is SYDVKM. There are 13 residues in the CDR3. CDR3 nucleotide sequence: TGTGCCAGCTCATTACGGGGTCGTTATGGCTACACCTTC. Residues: CASSLRGRYGYTF.

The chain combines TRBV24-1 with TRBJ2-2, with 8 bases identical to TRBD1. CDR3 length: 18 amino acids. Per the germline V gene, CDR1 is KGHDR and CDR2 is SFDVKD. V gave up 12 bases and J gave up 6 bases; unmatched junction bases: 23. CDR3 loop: CAFIGQGAPGGVAGELFF. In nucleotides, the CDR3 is TGTGCCTTCATAGGGCAGGGGGCCCCCGGCGGGGTCGCCGGGGAGCTGTTTTTT.

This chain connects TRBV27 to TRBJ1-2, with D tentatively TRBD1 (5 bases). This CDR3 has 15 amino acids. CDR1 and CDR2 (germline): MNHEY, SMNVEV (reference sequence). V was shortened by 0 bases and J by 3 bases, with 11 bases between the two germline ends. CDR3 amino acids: CASSLSATVHYGYTF. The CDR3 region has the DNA TGTGCCAGCAGTTTATCCGCGACAGTACACTATGGCTACACCTTC.

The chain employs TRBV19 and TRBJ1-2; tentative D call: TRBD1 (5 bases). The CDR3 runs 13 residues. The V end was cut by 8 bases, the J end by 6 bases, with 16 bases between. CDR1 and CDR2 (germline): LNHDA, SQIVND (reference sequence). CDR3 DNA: TGTGCCAGTGGCTCCGGGGACTATCATGGCTACACCTTC. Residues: CASGSGDYHGYTF.

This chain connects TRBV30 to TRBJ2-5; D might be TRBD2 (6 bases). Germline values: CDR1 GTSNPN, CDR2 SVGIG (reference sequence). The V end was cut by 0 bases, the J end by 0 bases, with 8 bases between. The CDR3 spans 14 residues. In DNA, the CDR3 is TGTGCCTGGAGTGTACGGGGGAACCAAGAGACCCAGTACTTC. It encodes CAWSVRGNQETQYF.

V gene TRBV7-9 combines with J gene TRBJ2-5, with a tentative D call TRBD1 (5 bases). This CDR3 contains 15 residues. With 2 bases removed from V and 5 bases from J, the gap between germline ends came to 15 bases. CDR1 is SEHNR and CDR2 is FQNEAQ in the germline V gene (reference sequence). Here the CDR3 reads CASSLLTAIGETQYF. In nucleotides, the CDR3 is TGTGCCAGCAGCTTACTGACAGCAATCGGGGAGACCCAGTACTTC.

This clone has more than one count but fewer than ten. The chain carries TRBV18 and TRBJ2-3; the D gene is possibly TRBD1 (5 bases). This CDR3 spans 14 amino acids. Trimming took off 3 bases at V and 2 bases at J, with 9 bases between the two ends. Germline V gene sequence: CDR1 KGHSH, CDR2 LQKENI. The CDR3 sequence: CASSPDTNTDTQYF. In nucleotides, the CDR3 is TGTGCCAGCTCACCGGACACTAACACAGATACGCAGTATTTT.

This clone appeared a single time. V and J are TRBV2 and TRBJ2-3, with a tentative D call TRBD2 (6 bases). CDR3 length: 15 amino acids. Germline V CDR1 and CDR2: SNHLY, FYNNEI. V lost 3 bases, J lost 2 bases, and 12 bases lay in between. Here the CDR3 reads CASSDLASNTDTQYF. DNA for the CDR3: TGTGCCAGCAGTGACCTAGCGAGCAACACAGATACGCAGTATTTT.

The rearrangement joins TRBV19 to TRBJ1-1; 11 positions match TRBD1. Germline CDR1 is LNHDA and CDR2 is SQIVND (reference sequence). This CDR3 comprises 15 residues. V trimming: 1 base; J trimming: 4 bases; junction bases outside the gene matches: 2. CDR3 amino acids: CASSIGDRGTTEAFF. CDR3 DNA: TGTGCCAGTAGTATAGGGGACAGGGGGACCACTGAAGCTTTCTTT.

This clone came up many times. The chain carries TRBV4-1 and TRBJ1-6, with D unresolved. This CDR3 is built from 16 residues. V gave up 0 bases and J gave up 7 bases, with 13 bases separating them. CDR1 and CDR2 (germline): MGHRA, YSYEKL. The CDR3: CASSQDSAEANSPLHF. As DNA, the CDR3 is TGCGCCAGCAGCCAAGATTCGGCCGAGGCAAATTCACCCCTCCACTTT.

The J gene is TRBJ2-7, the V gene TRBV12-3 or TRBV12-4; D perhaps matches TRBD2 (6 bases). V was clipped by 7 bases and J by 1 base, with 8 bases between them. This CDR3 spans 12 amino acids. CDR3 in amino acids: CASTSESYEQYF. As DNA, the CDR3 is TGTGCCAGCACTAGCGAGTCCTACGAGCAGTACTTC.

Here the CDR3 DNA reads TGCGCCAGCAGCCCCGGGATAGCGGGGGTCGGGGGTGAGCAGTTCTTC. As protein: CASSPGIAGVGGEQFF. The chain uses TRBV4-1 and TRBJ2-1; 9 bases line up with TRBD2. Germline CDR1 and CDR2: MGHRA and YSYEKL. V was pared by 4 bases and J by 9 bases, with 13 bases of the junction left unmatched. This CDR3 comprises 16 residues.

Here the CDR3 reads CASSPELTASYGYTF. The CDR3 DNA reads TGTGCCAGCAGTCCGGAGTTGACAGCCAGCTATGGCTACACCTTC. This rearrangement joins TRBV5-6 to TRBJ1-2; D possibly corresponds to TRBD1 (5 bases). Trimming took 5 bases from V and 4 from J, leaving 18 bases between them. Germline V gene lookup returns CDR1 SGHDT and CDR2 YYEEEE. This CDR3 is 15 amino acids long.

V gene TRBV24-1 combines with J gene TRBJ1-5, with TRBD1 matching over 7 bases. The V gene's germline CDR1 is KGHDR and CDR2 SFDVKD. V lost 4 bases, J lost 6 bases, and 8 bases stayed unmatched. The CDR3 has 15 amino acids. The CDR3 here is CATSETGQEAQPQHF. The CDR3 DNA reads TGTGCCACCAGTGAGACCGGACAGGAGGCTCAGCCCCAGCATTTT.

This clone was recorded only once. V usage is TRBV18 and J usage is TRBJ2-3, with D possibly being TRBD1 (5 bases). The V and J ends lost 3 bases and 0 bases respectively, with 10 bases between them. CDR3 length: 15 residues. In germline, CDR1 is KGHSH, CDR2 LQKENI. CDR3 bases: TGTGCCAGCTCACCCAGGGTAGAGAGCACAGATACGCAGTATTTT. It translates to CASSPRVESTDTQYF.

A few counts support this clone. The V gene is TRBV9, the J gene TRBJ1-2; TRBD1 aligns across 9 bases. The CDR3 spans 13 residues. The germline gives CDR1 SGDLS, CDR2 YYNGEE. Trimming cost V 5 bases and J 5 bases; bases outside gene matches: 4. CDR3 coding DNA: TGTGCCAGCAGGGCAGGACAGGGGTATGGCTACACCTTC. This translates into CASRAGQGYGYTF.